These 8 T cell receptor beta chains came from one sample sequenced in a study of CD8 T cells in ankylosing spondylitis. The study, taken as a whole, reports: Blood of patients with ankylosing spondylitis appeared to be characterized by a TCR beta motif of several highly homologous variants.

Antigen specificity for these receptors is unknown. TCRdb re-derived calls from the 5' RACE reads in MiXCR, one entry per CDR3 protein. Among around 430,000 distinct CDR3 sequences listed, about 15% were seen once. The specimen was blood, either unsorted or a sorted T cell fraction (not recorded which). These receptors were obtained from a male donor with ankylosing spondylitis.

In its sample, this clonotype was seen many times. The chain combines TRBV12-3 or TRBV12-4 with TRBJ2-1, with 11 bases identical to TRBD2. This CDR3 spans 15 amino acids. J lost 6 bases, V lost 6 bases, and 7 bases had no gene match. The CDR3 region has the DNA TGTGCCAGCAGAAACCCGGGACTAGCGGCCAATGAGCAGTTCTTC. Translated, it gives CASRNPGLAANEQFF.

The chain is built from TRBV12-3 or TRBV12-4 and TRBJ2-3, with D maybe TRBD2 (6 bases). V was shortened by 8 bases and J by 1 base, with 19 bases between the two germline ends. This CDR3 comprises 16 residues. The CDR3 DNA is TGTGCCAGCTCCGTGGCGGGGACGTTGGGCACAGATACGCAGTATTTT. It encodes CASSVAGTLGTDTQYF.

This clonotype showed up many times. The rearrangement joins TRBV12-3 or TRBV12-4 to TRBJ1-5, with a tentative D call TRBD1 (5 bases). V shed 6 bases and J shed 3 bases, with 15 bases lying between them. The CDR3 is 15 residues long. This CDR3 is CASSLMTEYNQPQHF. CDR3 DNA: TGTGCCAGCAGCTTAATGACAGAATACAATCAGCCCCAGCATTTT.

This CDR3 reads CASSDGTSGVTQYF. As DNA, the CDR3 is TGTGCCAGCAGTGACGGGACTAGCGGGGTAACGCAGTATTTT. V is TRBV2 and J is TRBJ2-3, with TRBD2 matching 13 bases. The CDR3 has 14 amino acids. Germline V gene sequence: CDR1 SNHLY, CDR2 FYNNEI. V trimming: 3 bases; J trimming: 9 bases; junction bases outside the gene matches: 3. Based on the CDR3 plus reference TRBV2 and TRBJ2-3, the full variable domain is EPEVTQTPSHQVTQMGQEVILRCVPISNHLYFYWYRQILGQKVEFLVSFYNNEISEKSEIFDDQFSVERPDGSNFTLKIRSTKLEDSAMYFCASSDGTSGVTQYFGPGTRLTVL.

This chain joins TRBV9 and TRBJ2-1; 9 nucleotides line up with TRBD2. J was trimmed by 10 bases and V by 0 bases; bases with no gene match: 11. Germline lookup yields CDR1 SGDLS and CDR2 YYNGEE. CDR3 length: 16 residues. In nucleotides, the CDR3 is TGTGCCAGCAGCGTAGTTGGGACTAGCTTAGCGGGGGAGCAGTTCTTC. This codes for CASSVVGTSLAGEQFF.

The chain has TRBV3-1 and TRBJ1-4; D uncertain. Trimming stripped 3 bases from V and 3 bases from J, with 8 bases between. The CDR3 runs to 14 residues. Per the germline V gene, CDR1 is LGHDT and CDR2 is YNNKEL (reference sequence). CDR3 coding DNA: TGTGCCAGCAGCCAGGGGAAGGCTAATGAAAAACTGTTTTTT. It is translated as CASSQGKANEKLFF.

This clonotype has a handful of counts. This chain connects TRBV28 to TRBJ1-2; D uncertain. The germline gives CDR1 MDHEN, CDR2 SYDVKM. Trimming took off 3 bases at V and 4 bases at J, with 15 bases between the two ends. This CDR3 is built from 15 residues. DNA for the CDR3: TGTGCCAGCAGTTTCCCTCAAGGAATCGGCTATGGCTACACCTTC. As protein: CASSFPQGIGYGYTF.

This clonotype was observed a few times. This chain joins TRBV20-1 and TRBJ2-1; TRBD2 agrees at 9 bases. CDR3 length: 14 residues. J gave up 9 bases and V 5 bases, and 11 bases lay outside the gene matches. The germline V gene encodes CDR1 DFQATT and CDR2 SNEGSKA (reference sequence). CDR3 in DNA: TGCAGTGCTCCCTCGGGGCGGGGGGGCATTGAGCAGTTCTTC. Protein product: CSAPSGRGGIEQFF.